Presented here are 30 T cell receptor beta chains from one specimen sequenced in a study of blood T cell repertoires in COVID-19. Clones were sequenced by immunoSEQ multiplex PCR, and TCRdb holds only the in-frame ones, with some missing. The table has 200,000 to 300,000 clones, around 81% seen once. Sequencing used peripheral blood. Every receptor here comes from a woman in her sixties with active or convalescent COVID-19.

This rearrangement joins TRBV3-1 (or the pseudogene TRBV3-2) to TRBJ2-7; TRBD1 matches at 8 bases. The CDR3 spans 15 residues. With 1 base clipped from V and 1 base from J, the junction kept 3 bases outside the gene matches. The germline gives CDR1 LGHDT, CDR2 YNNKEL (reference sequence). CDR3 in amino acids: CASSQGWTGSYEQYF. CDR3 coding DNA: TGTGCCAGCAGCCAAGGGTGGACAGGGTCCTACGAGCAGTACTTC.

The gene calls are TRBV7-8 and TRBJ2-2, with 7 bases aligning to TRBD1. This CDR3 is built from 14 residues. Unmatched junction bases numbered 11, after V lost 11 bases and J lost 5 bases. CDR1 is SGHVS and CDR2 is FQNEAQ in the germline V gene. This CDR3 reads CASTTGAPTGELFF. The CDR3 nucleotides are TGTGCCTCAACTACAGGGGCACCGACCGGGGAGCTGTTTTTT.

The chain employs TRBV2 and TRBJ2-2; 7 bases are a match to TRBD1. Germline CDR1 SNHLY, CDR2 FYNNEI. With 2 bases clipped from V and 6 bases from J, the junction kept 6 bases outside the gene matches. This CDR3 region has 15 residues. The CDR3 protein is CASSEKTGVPGELFF. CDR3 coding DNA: TGTGCCAGCAGTGAAAAAACAGGGGTCCCCGGGGAGCTGTTTTTT.

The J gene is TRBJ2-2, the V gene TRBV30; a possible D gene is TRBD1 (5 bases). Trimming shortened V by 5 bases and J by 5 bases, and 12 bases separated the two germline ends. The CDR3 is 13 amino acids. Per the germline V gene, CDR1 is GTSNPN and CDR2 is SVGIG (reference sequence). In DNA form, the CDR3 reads TGTGCCTGGTGCAGTCGACAGACCGGGGAGCTGTTTTTT. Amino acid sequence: CAWCSRQTGELFF.

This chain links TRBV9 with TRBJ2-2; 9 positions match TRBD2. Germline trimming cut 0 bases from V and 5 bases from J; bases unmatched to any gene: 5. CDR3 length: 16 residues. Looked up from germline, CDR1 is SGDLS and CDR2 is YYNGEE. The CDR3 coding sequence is TGTGCCAGCAGCGTAGTGGGTAGCGGGAGAACCGGGGAGCTGTTTTTT. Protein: CASSVVGSGRTGELFF. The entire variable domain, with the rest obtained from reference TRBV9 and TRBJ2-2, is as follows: DSGVTQTPKHLITATGQRVTLRCSPRSGDLSVYWYQQSLDQGLQFLIQYYNGEERAKGNILERFSAQQFPDLHSELNLSSLELGDSALYFCASSVVGSGRTGELFFGEGSRLTVL.

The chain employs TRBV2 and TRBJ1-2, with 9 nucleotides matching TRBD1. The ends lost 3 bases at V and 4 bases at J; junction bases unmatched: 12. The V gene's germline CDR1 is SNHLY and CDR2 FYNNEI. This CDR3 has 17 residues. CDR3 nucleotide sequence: TGTGCCAGCAGTGATGCGGGGTCGACAGGGGGGACCTATGGCTACACCTTC. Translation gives CASSDAGSTGGTYGYTF.

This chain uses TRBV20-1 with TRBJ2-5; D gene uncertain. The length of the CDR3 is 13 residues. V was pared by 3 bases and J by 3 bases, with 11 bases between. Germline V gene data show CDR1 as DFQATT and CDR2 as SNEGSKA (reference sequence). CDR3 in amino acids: CSASEQSEETQYF. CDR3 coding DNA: TGCAGTGCTAGTGAGCAATCGGAAGAGACCCAGTACTTC.

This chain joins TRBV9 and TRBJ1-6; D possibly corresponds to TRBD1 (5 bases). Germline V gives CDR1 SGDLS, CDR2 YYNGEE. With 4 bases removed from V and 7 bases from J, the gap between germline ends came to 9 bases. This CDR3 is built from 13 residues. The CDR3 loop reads CASSPRGNSPLHF. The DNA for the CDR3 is TGTGCCAGCAGCCCCCGGGGGAATTCACCCCTCCACTTT.

CDR3 in DNA: TGTGCCAGCAGCTTGGGCCGGAATCAGCCCCAGCATTTT. Protein sequence: CASSLGRNQPQHF. V usage is TRBV5-4 and J usage is TRBJ1-5; D uncertain. From germline, CDR1 is SGHNT and CDR2 YYREEE (reference sequence). The CDR3 covers 13 residues. Trimming pared 0 bases from V and 4 bases from J, leaving 5 bases between.

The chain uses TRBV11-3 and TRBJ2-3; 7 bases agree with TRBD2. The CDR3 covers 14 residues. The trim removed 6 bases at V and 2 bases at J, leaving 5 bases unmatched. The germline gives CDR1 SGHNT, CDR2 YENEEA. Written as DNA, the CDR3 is TGTGCCAGCAGTCGCGGACTAGACACAGATACGCAGTATTTT. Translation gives CASSRGLDTDTQYF. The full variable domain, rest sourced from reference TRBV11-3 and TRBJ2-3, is EAGVVQSPRYKIIEKKQPVAFWCNPISGHNTLYWYLQNLGQGPELLIRYENEEAVDDSQLPKDRFSAERLKGVDSTLKIQPAELGDSAVYLCASSRGLDTDTQYFGPGTRLTVL.

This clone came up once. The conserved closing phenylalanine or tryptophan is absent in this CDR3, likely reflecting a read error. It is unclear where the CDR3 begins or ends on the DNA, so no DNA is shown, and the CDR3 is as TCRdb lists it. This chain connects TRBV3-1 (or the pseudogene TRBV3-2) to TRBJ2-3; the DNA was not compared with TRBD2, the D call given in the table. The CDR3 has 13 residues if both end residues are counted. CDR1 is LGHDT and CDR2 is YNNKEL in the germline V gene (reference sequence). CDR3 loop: CASSQGGLAGPLN.

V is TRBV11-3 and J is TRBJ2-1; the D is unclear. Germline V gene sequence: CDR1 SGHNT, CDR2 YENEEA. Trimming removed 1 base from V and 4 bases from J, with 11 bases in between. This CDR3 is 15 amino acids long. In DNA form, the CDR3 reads TGTGCCAGCAGCTTAGGTGGCCAAACGTACAATGAGCAGTTCTTC. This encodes CASSLGGQTYNEQFF.

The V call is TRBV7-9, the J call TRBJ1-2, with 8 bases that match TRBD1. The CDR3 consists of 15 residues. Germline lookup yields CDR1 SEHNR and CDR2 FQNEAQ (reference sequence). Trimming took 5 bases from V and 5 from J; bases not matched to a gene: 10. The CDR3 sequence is CASSDSTGVRYGYTF. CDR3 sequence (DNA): TGTGCCAGCAGCGATTCGACAGGGGTTCGATATGGCTACACCTTC.

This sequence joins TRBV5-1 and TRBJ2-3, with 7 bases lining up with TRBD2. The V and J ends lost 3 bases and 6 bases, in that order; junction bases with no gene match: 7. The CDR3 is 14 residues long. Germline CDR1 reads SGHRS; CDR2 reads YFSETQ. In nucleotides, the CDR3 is TGCGCCAGCAGCTACTCCGGACTAGTTGATACGCAGTATTTT. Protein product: CASSYSGLVDTQYF. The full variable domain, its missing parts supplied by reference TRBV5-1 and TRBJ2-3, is KAGVTQTPRYLIKTRGQQVTLSCSPISGHRSVSWYQQTPGQGLQFLFEYFSETQRNKGNFPGRFSGRQFSNSRSEMNVSTLELGDSALYLCASSYSGLVDTQYFGPGTRLTVL.

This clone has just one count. CDR3 nucleotide sequence: TGTGCCTGGAGTTCGGGCATATCGGCGGGACTAAATACGCAGTATTTT. Translation gives CAWSSGISAGLNTQYF. The V gene is TRBV30, the J gene TRBJ2-3; TRBD2 matches 7 bases. Germline values: CDR1 GTSNPN, CDR2 SVGIG (reference sequence). The ends lost 2 bases at V and 7 bases at J; junction bases unmatched: 15. This CDR3 has 16 residues.

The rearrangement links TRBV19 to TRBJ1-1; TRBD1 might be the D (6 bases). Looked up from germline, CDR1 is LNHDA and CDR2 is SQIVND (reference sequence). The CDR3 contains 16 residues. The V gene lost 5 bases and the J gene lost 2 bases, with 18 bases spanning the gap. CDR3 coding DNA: TGTGCCAGTAGTGGGCAGGGGTTATCTATTAACACTGAAGCTTTCTTT. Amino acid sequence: CASSGQGLSINTEAFF.

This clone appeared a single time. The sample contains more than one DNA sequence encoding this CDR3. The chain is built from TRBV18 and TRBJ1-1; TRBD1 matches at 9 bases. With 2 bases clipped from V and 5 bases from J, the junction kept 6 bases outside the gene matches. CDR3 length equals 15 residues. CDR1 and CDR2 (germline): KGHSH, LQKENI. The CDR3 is CASSPGTGRGTEAFF. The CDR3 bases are TGTGCCAGCTCACCAGGGACAGGGCGGGGGACTGAAGCTTTCTTT.

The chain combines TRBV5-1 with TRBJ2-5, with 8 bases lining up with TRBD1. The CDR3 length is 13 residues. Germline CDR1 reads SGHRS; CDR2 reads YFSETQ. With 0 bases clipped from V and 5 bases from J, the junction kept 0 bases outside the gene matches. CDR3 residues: CASSLGQGETQYF. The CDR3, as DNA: TGCGCCAGCAGCTTGGGACAGGGGGAGACCCAGTACTTC. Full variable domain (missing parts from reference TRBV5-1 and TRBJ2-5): KAGVTQTPRYLIKTRGQQVTLSCSPISGHRSVSWYQQTPGQGLQFLFEYFSETQRNKGNFPGRFSGRQFSNSRSEMNVSTLELGDSALYLCASSLGQGETQYFGPGTRLLVL.

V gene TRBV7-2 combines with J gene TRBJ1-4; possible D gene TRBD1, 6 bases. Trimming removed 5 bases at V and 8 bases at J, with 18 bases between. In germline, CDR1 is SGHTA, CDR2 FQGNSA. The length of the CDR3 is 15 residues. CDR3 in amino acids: CASSDQWGRVEKLFF. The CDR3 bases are TGTGCCAGCAGCGACCAATGGGGGCGGGTGGAAAAACTGTTTTTT.

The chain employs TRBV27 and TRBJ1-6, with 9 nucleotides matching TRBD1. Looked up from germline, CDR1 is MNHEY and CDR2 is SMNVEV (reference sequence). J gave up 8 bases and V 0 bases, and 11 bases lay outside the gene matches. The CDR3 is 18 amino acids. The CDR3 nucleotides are TGTGCCAGCAGTTTATCGAAACCGACAGGGGGGGGTGATTCACCCCTCCACTTT. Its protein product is CASSLSKPTGGGDSPLHF.

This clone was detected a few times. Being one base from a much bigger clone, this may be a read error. The CDR3 DNA reads TGTGCCAGCAGTGACCGGTATGGCTACACCTTC. Its translation is CASSDRYGYTF. The rearrangement joins TRBV6-4 to TRBJ1-2; D gene uncertain. With 2 bases removed from V and 5 bases from J, the gap between germline ends came to 3 bases. The CDR3 totals 11 residues. Germline V gene sequence: CDR1 MRHNA, CDR2 SNTAGT.

The CDR3: CASSPDGTGSQPQHF. The DNA for the CDR3 is TGTGCCAGCTCACCGGACGGGACAGGGTCGCAGCCCCAGCATTTT. This rearrangement joins TRBV18 to TRBJ1-5; 9 bases agree with TRBD1. This CDR3 is 15 amino acids long. Germline CDR1 KGHSH, CDR2 LQKENI. J gave up 7 bases and V 3 bases, and 7 bases lay outside the gene matches. Based on the CDR3 plus reference TRBV18 and TRBJ1-5, the full variable domain is NAGVMQNPRHLVRRRGQEARLRCSPMKGHSHVYWYRQLPEEGLKFMVYLQKENIIDESGMPKERFSAEFPKEGPSILRIQQVVRGDSAAYFCASSPDGTGSQPQHFGDGTRLSIL.

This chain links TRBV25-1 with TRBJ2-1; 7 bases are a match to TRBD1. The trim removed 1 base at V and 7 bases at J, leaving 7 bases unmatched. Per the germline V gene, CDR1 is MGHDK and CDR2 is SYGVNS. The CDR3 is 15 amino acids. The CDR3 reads CASSELRGRSNEQFF. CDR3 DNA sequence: TGTGCCAGCAGTGAATTGAGGGGGCGCTCGAATGAGCAGTTCTTC. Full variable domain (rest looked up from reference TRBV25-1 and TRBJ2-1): EADIYQTPRYLVIGTGKKITLECSQTMGHDKMYWYQQDPGMELHLIHYSYGVNSTEKGDLSSESTVSRIRTEHFPLTLESARPSHTSQYLCASSELRGRSNEQFFGPGTRLTVL.

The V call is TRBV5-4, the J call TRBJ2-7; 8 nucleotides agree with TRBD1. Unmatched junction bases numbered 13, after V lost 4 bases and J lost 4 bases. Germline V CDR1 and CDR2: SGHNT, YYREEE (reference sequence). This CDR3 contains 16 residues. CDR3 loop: CASSPLGAGGGYEQYF. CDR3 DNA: TGTGCCAGCAGCCCCTTAGGGGCAGGGGGCGGGTACGAGCAGTACTTC.

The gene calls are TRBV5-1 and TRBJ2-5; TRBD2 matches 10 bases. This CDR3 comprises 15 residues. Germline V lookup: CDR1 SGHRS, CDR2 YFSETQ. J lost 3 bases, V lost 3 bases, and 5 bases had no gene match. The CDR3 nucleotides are TGCGCCAGCAGCTCGAGGACTAGCGGAAAAGAGACCCAGTACTTC. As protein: CASSSRTSGKETQYF.

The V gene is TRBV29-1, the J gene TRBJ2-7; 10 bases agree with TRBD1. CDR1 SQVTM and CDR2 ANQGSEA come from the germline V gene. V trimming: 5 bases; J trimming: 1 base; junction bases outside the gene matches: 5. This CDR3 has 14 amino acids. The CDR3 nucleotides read TGCAGCGTTATCCGGGACAGGGGATCCTACGAGCAGTACTTC. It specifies CSVIRDRGSYEQYF.

CDR3: CASYQGYNYGYTF. The DNA for the CDR3 is TGTGCCAGCTACCAGGGATACAACTATGGCTACACCTTC. The V gene is TRBV6-5, the J gene TRBJ1-2, with a weak D call TRBD1 (5 bases). CDR3 length: 13 amino acids. V was cut by 8 bases and J by 2 bases, with 12 bases left in between. Germline-derived CDR1 and CDR2 are MNHEY and SVGAGI.

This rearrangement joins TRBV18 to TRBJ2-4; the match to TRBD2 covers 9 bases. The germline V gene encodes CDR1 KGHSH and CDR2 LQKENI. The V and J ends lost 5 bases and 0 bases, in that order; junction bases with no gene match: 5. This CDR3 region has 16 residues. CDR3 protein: CASSYAGGLAKNIQYF. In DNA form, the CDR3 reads TGTGCCAGCTCATATGCGGGAGGGCTAGCCAAAAACATTCAGTACTTC.

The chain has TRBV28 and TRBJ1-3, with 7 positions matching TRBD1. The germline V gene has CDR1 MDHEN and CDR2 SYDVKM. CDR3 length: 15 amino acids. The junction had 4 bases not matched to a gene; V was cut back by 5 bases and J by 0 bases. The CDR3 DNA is TGTGCCAGCAGTCCGACAGGGAGCTCTGGAAACACCATATATTTT. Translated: CASSPTGSSGNTIYF.

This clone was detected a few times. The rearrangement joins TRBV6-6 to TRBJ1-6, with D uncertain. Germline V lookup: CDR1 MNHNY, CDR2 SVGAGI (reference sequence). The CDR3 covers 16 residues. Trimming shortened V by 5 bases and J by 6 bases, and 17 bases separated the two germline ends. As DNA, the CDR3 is TGTGCCAGCAGTCGAACGCAGCCGGGAGGTAATTCACCCCTCCACTTT. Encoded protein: CASSRTQPGGNSPLHF.